These 32 T cell receptor beta chains share one sample of origin, sequenced in a study of T cell responses to AZD1222 COVID-19 vaccine (dated by TCRdb to the early 2020s). Library prep was done by the immunoSEQ multiplex PCR assay. The table comes from immuneACCESS by way of TCRdb, which keeps in-frame sequences with V and J called. Part of the clones is missing from these tables; in studies checked, under half for an unresolved V gene and the rest for unknown reasons. The sample table shows 100,000 to 150,000 clones, and over 70% are seen once. The top ten constitute less than 6.5% of the sample. The time point tag for this specimen amounts to: baseline before first vaccination. The sequenced sample was peripheral blood, obtained on day 0 of AZD1222 vaccination. These receptors originate from an adult in good health.

The chain joins TRBV3-1 (or the pseudogene TRBV3-2) to TRBJ1-1, with a weak D call TRBD1 (5 bases). V gave up 8 bases and J gave up 11 bases, with 18 bases separating them. In germline, CDR1 is LGHDT, CDR2 YNNKEL (reference sequence). This CDR3 has 12 amino acids. The CDR3 here is CASAHRGDYAFF. In DNA form, the CDR3 reads TGTGCCAGCGCCCACAGAGGGGACTATGCTTTCTTT.

J is TRBJ1-2 and V is TRBV12-3 or TRBV12-4; D perhaps matches TRBD1 (5 bases). V gave up 6 bases and J gave up 2 bases, with 10 bases separating them. The length of the CDR3 is 13 residues. CDR3 DNA: TGTGCCAGCAGACCGACAGCCAACTATGGCTACACCTTC. Translation gives CASRPTANYGYTF.

V usage is TRBV11-2 and J usage is TRBJ1-1, with 11 bases aligning to TRBD1. This CDR3 comprises 16 residues. V dropped 5 bases and J dropped 4; count of bases not matched to a gene: 9. Looked up from germline, CDR1 is SGHAT and CDR2 is FQNNGV. This chain's CDR3 is CASSRDRTGGGTEAFF. The CDR3 DNA reads TGTGCCAGCAGCCGCGATAGGACAGGGGGCGGCACTGAAGCTTTCTTT. Supplemented by reference TRBV11-2 and TRBJ1-1, the full variable domain reads EAGVAQSPRYKIIEKRQSVAFWCNPISGHATLYWYQQILGQGPKLLIQFQNNGVVDDSQLPKDRFSAERLKGVDSTLKIQPAKLEDSAVYLCASSRDRTGGGTEAFFGQGTRLTVV.

CDR3 sequence (DNA): TGCGCCAGCAGCCAAGATGGGGGGGTAGGGTTTCCTGGAAACACCATATATTTT. Its protein product is CASSQDGGVGFPGNTIYF. The chain recombines TRBV4-1 with TRBJ1-3, with D possibly matching TRBD1 (5 bases). CDR1 and CDR2 (germline): MGHRA, YSYEKL. V dropped 0 bases and J dropped 2 bases, with 17 bases sitting between them. CDR3 length: 18 residues.

V and J are TRBV14 and TRBJ2-7; possibly TRBD1 for D (5 bases). The V gene's germline CDR1 is SGHDN and CDR2 FVKESK. V was pared by 3 bases and J by 2 bases, with 14 bases between. The CDR3 totals 15 residues. The CDR3 loop is CASSQFYRNTYEQYF. The CDR3 DNA sequence: TGTGCCAGCAGCCAGTTTTACAGGAATACCTACGAGCAGTACTTC. The entire variable domain, with the rest obtained from reference TRBV14 and TRBJ2-7, is as follows: EAGVTQFPSHSVIEKGQTVTLRCDPISGHDNLYWYRRVMGKEIKFLLHFVKESKQDESGMPNNRFLAERTGGTYSTLKVQPAELEDSGVYFCASSQFYRNTYEQYFGPGTRLTVT.

J is TRBJ2-7 and V is TRBV28, with 7 positions matching TRBD1. Germline V gives CDR1 MDHEN, CDR2 SYDVKM. J gave up 2 bases and V 4 bases, and 8 bases lay outside the gene matches. The CDR3 sequence is 15 residues long. CDR3 nucleotides: TGTGCCAGCAGTTACAGGGGTCTCAATCCCTACGAGCAGTACTTC. It translates to CASSYRGLNPYEQYF.

The CDR3 here is CASSLDAGELFF. The DNA for the CDR3 is TGTGCCAGCAGCTTAGATGCCGGGGAGCTGTTTTTT. V gene TRBV11-2 combines with J gene TRBJ2-2; D is unresolved. V was clipped by 0 bases and J by 6 bases, with 2 bases between them. The CDR3 spans 12 residues. The germline CDR1 and CDR2 sequences are SGHAT and FQNNGV.

This chain links TRBV5-1 with TRBJ1-1; D perhaps matches TRBD1 (6 bases). This CDR3 is built from 15 residues. With 4 bases removed from V and 3 bases from J, the gap between germline ends came to 16 bases. In germline, CDR1 is SGHRS, CDR2 YFSETQ. CDR3 sequence (DNA): TGCGCCAGCAGCCGCAACGGGGGGCGCGACACTGAAGCTTTCTTT. Translating gives CASSRNGGRDTEAFF.

This chain joins TRBV7-9 and TRBJ2-7; D is undetermined. The CDR3 has 12 amino acids. Germline V gene data show CDR1 as SEHNR and CDR2 as FQNEAQ (reference sequence). V lost 1 base, J lost 7 bases, and 8 bases lay in between. This chain's CDR3 is CASSLVIREQYF. Written as DNA, the CDR3 is TGTGCCAGCAGCTTAGTTATTCGTGAGCAGTACTTC.

This chain joins TRBV5-4 and TRBJ1-5, with a possible D match to TRBD1 (5 bases). This CDR3 region has 15 residues. V lost 4 bases to trimming and J lost 8 bases, with 19 bases between them. Germline V gene sequence: CDR1 SGHNT, CDR2 YYREEE (reference sequence). CDR3 region: CASSPGKGFLEPQHF. CDR3 sequence (DNA): TGTGCCAGCAGCCCAGGGAAGGGTTTTTTGGAGCCCCAGCATTTT.

The rearrangement uses TRBV18 and TRBJ1-2; D is unresolved. V lost 3 bases and J lost 5, with 16 bases in between. The CDR3 length is 15 residues. Per the germline V gene, CDR1 is KGHSH and CDR2 is LQKENI. The CDR3 bases are TGTGCCAGCTCACCTTCTTTTGTGGATTCTTATGGCTACACCTTC. Protein: CASSPSFVDSYGYTF. Full variable domain (outside the CDR3, taken from reference TRBV18 and TRBJ1-2): NAGVMQNPRHLVRRRGQEARLRCSPMKGHSHVYWYRQLPEEGLKFMVYLQKENIIDESGMPKERFSAEFPKEGPSILRIQQVVRGDSAAYFCASSPSFVDSYGYTFGSGTRLTVV.

This sequence joins TRBV13 and TRBJ2-7; D remains unclear. The CDR3 is made up of 16 amino acids. The V and J ends lost 2 bases and 0 bases respectively, with 14 bases between them. Germline lookup yields CDR1 PRHDT and CDR2 FYEKMQ (reference sequence). Here the CDR3 DNA reads TGTGCCAGCAGCTTAAACTCAGCGAACAGCTCCTACGAGCAGTACTTC. It is translated as CASSLNSANSSYEQYF.

This chain uses TRBV7-9 with TRBJ2-1; 9 nucleotides line up with TRBD2. V was clipped by 1 base and J by 4 bases; unmatched bases: 5. The germline CDR1 and CDR2 sequences are SEHNR and FQNEAQ (reference sequence). There are 16 residues in the CDR3. CDR3 sequence (DNA): TGTGCCAGCAGCTTAGATAGGACTAGCGCTTACAATGAGCAGTTCTTC. Protein sequence: CASSLDRTSAYNEQFF.

The chain couples TRBV7-9 to TRBJ2-6; possible D gene TRBD2, 6 bases. The CDR3 is 17 amino acids. Germline CDR1 reads SEHNR; CDR2 reads FQNEAQ (reference sequence). The ends were cut back, 2 bases at V and 2 bases at J, with 13 bases in the middle. The CDR3 region is CASSLTGRGPGANVLTF. The CDR3 DNA reads as TGTGCCAGCAGCTTAACGGGGCGGGGACCTGGGGCCAACGTCCTGACTTTC.

The V gene is TRBV4-3, the J gene TRBJ1-3; no clear D gene. This CDR3 is built from 15 residues. Germline values: CDR1 LGHNA, CDR2 YSLEER. The ends were cut back, 0 bases at V and 3 bases at J, with 9 bases in the middle. DNA for the CDR3: TGCGCCAGCAGCCAAGATTCGGGGAGTGGAAACACCATATATTTT. Protein product: CASSQDSGSGNTIYF.

The J gene is TRBJ1-1, the V gene TRBV6-5; 8 nucleotides align to TRBD1. This CDR3 is built from 14 residues. The V gene's germline CDR1 is MNHEY and CDR2 SVGAGI. V shed 0 bases and J 4 bases; nucleotides not matched to a gene: 1. The CDR3 loop reads CASSYSDRVTEAFF. The DNA of the CDR3 is TGTGCCAGCAGTTACTCGGACAGGGTCACTGAAGCTTTCTTT.

A single count supports this clone. This chain connects TRBV2 to TRBJ1-1; D might be TRBD1 (5 bases). The germline V gene has CDR1 SNHLY and CDR2 FYNNEI. This CDR3 contains 13 residues. V dropped 5 bases and J dropped 1 base, with 8 bases sitting between them. The CDR3 DNA is TGTGCCAGCAGTAGGGACGGGAACACTGAAGCTTTCTTT. It specifies CASSRDGNTEAFF.

The gene calls are TRBV24-1 and TRBJ2-5; D gene ambiguous. The CDR3 runs 12 residues. V shed 0 bases and J shed 4 bases, with 2 bases lying between them. The germline V gene has CDR1 KGHDR and CDR2 SFDVKD. The CDR3 loop reads CATSDLAETQYF. Here the CDR3 DNA reads TGTGCCACCAGTGATTTGGCAGAGACCCAGTACTTC.

V is TRBV13 and J is TRBJ1-2; TRBD1 aligns across 7 bases. The CDR3 is 17 amino acids. After removal of 5 bases from V and 0 bases from J, the junction contained 12 bases not matched to a gene. Germline-derived CDR1 and CDR2 are PRHDT and FYEKMQ (reference sequence). The DNA for the CDR3 is TGTGCCAGCAGCCCCACGACAGGGTTCCCAGCTAACTATGGCTACACCTTC. Translating it yields CASSPTTGFPANYGYTF.

The chain links TRBV27 to TRBJ2-7, with a tentative D call TRBD1 (5 bases). The CDR3 sequence is 15 residues long. The V gene lost 3 bases and the J gene lost 7 bases, with 19 bases spanning the gap. Germline V CDR1 and CDR2: MNHEY, SMNVEV (reference sequence). The CDR3 is CASSLGQGRSWEQYF. The CDR3 region has the DNA TGTGCCAGCAGTTTGGGGCAGGGCCGATCGTGGGAGCAGTACTTC.

This clone occurred once. CDR3 coding DNA: TGTGCCAGCAGCTTAGTAGTGGCGGGGAGCTCCTACAATGAGCAGTTCTTC. As protein: CASSLVVAGSSYNEQFF. This chain links TRBV7-2 with TRBJ2-1; D is possibly TRBD2 (6 bases). The germline CDR1 and CDR2 sequences are SGHTA and FQGNSA. The CDR3 has 17 residues. V was clipped by 1 base and J by 0 bases, with 13 bases between them.

The genes are TRBV6-6 and TRBJ2-7; 7 nucleotides match TRBD2. Germline CDR1 is MNHNY and CDR2 is SVGAGI (reference sequence). Trimming removed 4 bases from V and 0 bases from J; junction bases left unmatched: 6. The CDR3 is 15 residues long. The CDR3 region is CASSLSGASSYEQYF. The CDR3 DNA sequence: TGTGCCAGCAGTTTGAGCGGGGCGAGCTCCTACGAGCAGTACTTC.

The chain recombines TRBV15 with TRBJ1-2; 7 nucleotides match TRBD1. The V gene end was trimmed by 0 bases and the J gene end by 4 bases; junction bases not matched to a gene: 2. This CDR3 is 14 amino acids long. Germline V CDR1 and CDR2: LNHNV, YYDKDF (reference sequence). The CDR3 nucleotides read TGTGCCACCAGCAGAGACAGGGGGATCTATGGCTACACCTTC. Its translation is CATSRDRGIYGYTF.

The V and J genes are TRBV7-2 and TRBJ2-7; TRBD2 aligns across 15 bases. The CDR3 length is 15 residues. Unmatched junction bases numbered 4, after V lost 6 bases and J lost 4 bases. The germline V gene has CDR1 SGHTA and CDR2 FQGNSA. The CDR3 is CASSPGTSGGYEQYF. The CDR3 coding sequence is TGTGCCAGCAGTCCCGGGACTAGCGGGGGGTACGAGCAGTACTTC.

The chain couples TRBV30 to TRBJ2-5; TRBD2 matches 8 bases. The CDR3 runs 14 residues. Germline CDR1 GTSNPN, CDR2 SVGIG (reference sequence). The V and J ends lost 1 base and 4 bases, in that order; junction bases with no gene match: 5. CDR3 nucleotide sequence: TGTGCCTGGAGTGATCAGGCGGGAGGAGAGACCCAGTACTTC. Protein: CAWSDQAGGETQYF.

This clone appeared a single time. V usage is TRBV7-9 and J usage is TRBJ2-5, with D perhaps matching TRBD1 (6 bases). The CDR3 is 14 residues long. The germline CDR1 and CDR2 sequences are SEHNR and FQNEAQ (reference sequence). Trimming took 4 bases from V and 5 from J, leaving 14 bases between them. Written as DNA, the CDR3 is TGTGCCAGCAGCTCTACAGGGTCGGCTGAGACCCAGTACTTC. It is translated as CASSSTGSAETQYF.

This clone occurred a few times. This sequence joins TRBV10-3 and TRBJ2-7, with 7 bases identical to TRBD1. Germline CDR1 and CDR2: ENHRY and SYGVKD. V lost 0 bases to trimming and J lost 5 bases; unmatched junction nucleotides: 13. The CDR3 contains 17 residues. The CDR3, as DNA: TGTGCCATCAGTGAGTCGGGGATACTGACAGGGTCCCACGAGCAGTACTTC. Translating it yields CAISESGILTGSHEQYF.

The V gene is TRBV28, the J gene TRBJ2-5; 10 bases agree with TRBD1. The germline CDR1 and CDR2 sequences are MDHEN and SYDVKM. V shed 5 bases and J 5 bases; nucleotides not matched to a gene: 8. This CDR3 region has 15 residues. CDR3 protein: CASSLDRGRRETQYF. The CDR3 coding sequence is TGTGCCAGCAGTCTTGACAGGGGGCGCAGGGAGACCCAGTACTTC.

The chain couples TRBV2 to TRBJ1-6; 7 bases agree with TRBD1. This CDR3 comprises 13 residues. V was clipped by 8 bases and J by 14 bases; unmatched bases: 12. CDR1 is SNHLY and CDR2 is FYNNEI in the germline V gene. CDR3 sequence: CASQGGPHSSLHF. CDR3 DNA: TGTGCCAGCCAAGGGGGCCCGCATTCTTCCCTCCACTTT.

The V call is TRBV29-1, the J call TRBJ2-7; D perhaps matches TRBD1 (6 bases). The germline CDR1 and CDR2 sequences are SQVTM and ANQGSEA. CDR3 length: 14 amino acids. The V end was cut by 6 bases, the J end by 2 bases, with 17 bases between. CDR3 amino acids: CSVPGHRIPYEQYF. The DNA of the CDR3 is TGCAGCGTCCCGGGACACAGGATTCCCTACGAGCAGTACTTC.

This clone appeared once. The chain combines TRBV28 with TRBJ1-5, with D perhaps matching TRBD1 (5 bases). The CDR3 is 14 amino acids. V was shortened by 8 bases and J by 6 bases, with 17 bases between the two germline ends. CDR1 MDHEN and CDR2 SYDVKM come from the germline V gene. The CDR3 DNA reads as TGTGCCAGCCTTCTGCATGGGGCCGGTCAGCCCCAGCATTTT. Its protein product is CASLLHGAGQPQHF.

The chain is built from TRBV15 and TRBJ2-2; no reliable D call. CDR1 and CDR2 (germline): LNHNV, YYDKDF (reference sequence). CDR3 size: 15 residues. V lost 0 bases, J lost 3 bases, and 8 bases lay in between. The CDR3 is CATSREVRYTGELFF. In DNA form, the CDR3 reads TGTGCCACCAGCAGAGAAGTACGGTACACCGGGGAGCTGTTTTTT.